This T cell receptor (beta chain) was recovered during a study of cytomegalovirus exposure and HLA in healthy donors. As regards this clone: The antigen remains unidentified.

PCR used 60 Vbeta primers and 13 Jbeta primers. Measured with immunoSEQ multiplex PCR; TCRdb has only the in-frame clones, and not every one. The data hold 180,000 or so clones, with 65% to 85% observed a single time. In nominal health when sampled, donors likely had unrecorded immune exposures nonetheless. Study outcomes and limitations: Most of the CMV-associated TCR beta chains (in a later analysis) appeared to be HLA-restricted. Overall, approximately 180 TCR beta chains were annotated as cytomegalovirus-associated. Despite most TCR sequences being rare, some public TCRs occurred in many donors.

V shed 6 bases and J shed 2 bases, with 22 bases lying between them. CDR1 and CDR2 from the germline V gene are LNHDA and SQIVND (reference sequence). CDR3 length: 17 amino acids. The TCR originated in a boy younger than 10 in good health and CMV-seronegative. Specimen: PBMCs. J is TRBJ1-2 and V is TRBV19; possibly TRBD1 for D (5 bases). Here the CDR3 reads CASRHTGDRHLNYGYTF. As DNA, the CDR3 is TGTGCCAGTAGACATACAGGAGACCGACATCTCAACTATGGCTACACCTTC. The full variable domain, completed using reference TRBV19 and TRBJ1-2, is DGGITQSPKYLFRKEGQNVTLSCEQNLNHDAMYWYRQDPGQGLRLIYYSQIVNDFQKGDIAEGYSVSREKKESFPLTVTSAQKNPTAFYLCASRHTGDRHLNYGYTFGSGTRLTVV.